These 19 T cell receptor beta chains share one sample of origin, sequenced in a study of T cells after yellow fever vaccination. TCRdb re-derived calls from the 5' RACE reads in MiXCR, one entry per CDR3 protein. The sample carries a few hundred thousand distinct CDR3 sequences, 6.2% recorded once. This specimen was PBMCs, taken 5 days after the yellow fever booster vaccination. All receptors derive from a man between 25 and 39 years old who received the YFV17D yellow fever vaccine.

The chain recombines TRBV24-1 with TRBJ2-7; 9 nucleotides line up with TRBD1. This CDR3 is 17 amino acids long. Germline V CDR1 and CDR2: KGHDR, SFDVKD. Unmatched junction bases numbered 6, after V lost 1 base and J lost 0 bases. In DNA, the CDR3 is TGTGCCACCAGTGATTTTCCGGGACAGGGAGTCTCCTACGAGCAGTACTTC. Its translation is CATSDFPGQGVSYEQYF.

V gene TRBV12-3 or TRBV12-4 combines with J gene TRBJ1-1; 8 bases match TRBD1. CDR3 length equals 15 residues. Unmatched junction bases numbered 7, after V lost 2 bases and J lost 5 bases. The DNA for the CDR3 is TGTGCCAGCAGTTTATCAGGACAGGGATGGACTGAAGCTTTCTTT. Residues: CASSLSGQGWTEAFF.

Many counts were recorded for this clonotype. This CDR3 is CASSQVPGNTEAFF. Written as DNA, the CDR3 is TGTGCCAGCAGCCAAGTACCGGGAAACACTGAAGCTTTCTTT. The chain recombines TRBV3-1 with TRBJ1-1; the D is unclear. Germline lookup yields CDR1 LGHDT and CDR2 YNNKEL (reference sequence). The CDR3 contains 14 residues. Between the trimmed V and J ends, which lost 1 base and 2 bases, there was a span of 8 bases.

This clonotype has a count of ten or more. The CDR3 loop reads CASRARGGTDTQYF. CDR3 sequence (DNA): TGTGCCAGCAGAGCACGGGGGGGCACAGATACGCAGTATTTT. The gene calls are TRBV3-1 and TRBJ2-3; 7 bases align to TRBD2. The V segment lost 6 bases and the J segment 1 base; nucleotides outside the gene matches: 4. The CDR3 loop spans 14 amino acids. Per the germline V gene, CDR1 is LGHDT and CDR2 is YNNKEL (reference sequence).

This chain joins TRBV28 and TRBJ2-7, with D maybe TRBD2 (6 bases). V was shortened by 10 bases and J by 2 bases, with 12 bases between the two germline ends. CDR3 length: 12 residues. The germline gives CDR1 MDHEN, CDR2 SYDVKM. As DNA, the CDR3 is TGTGCCACCGCGGGGTCCCCCTACGAGCAGTACTTC. Its protein is CATAGSPYEQYF.

This clonotype occurred a few times. J is TRBJ2-1 and V is TRBV6-1, with D unclear. V lost 6 bases and J 9 bases, leaving 18 bases between the germline ends. CDR1 and CDR2 from the germline V gene are MNHNS and SASEGT. The CDR3 spans 14 residues. CDR3 in amino acids: CASSLGSLWGEQFF. The CDR3 DNA reads as TGTGCCAGCAGCCTCGGCTCTCTCTGGGGTGAGCAGTTCTTC.

The chain has TRBV10-3 and TRBJ2-7; possible D gene TRBD2, 5 bases. The V gene lost 6 bases and the J gene lost 9 bases, with 18 bases spanning the gap. Germline V gene data show CDR1 as ENHRY and CDR2 as SYGVKD. There are 13 residues in the CDR3. CDR3 coding DNA: TGTGCCATCAGCCAAAGTATGGACTCCCCGCAGTACTTC. Its translation is CAISQSMDSPQYF.

The chain joins TRBV2 to TRBJ2-7; tentatively, D is TRBD1 (6 bases). CDR1 is SNHLY, CDR2 FYNNEI, per germline. The V end was cut by 5 bases, the J end by 2 bases, with 16 bases between. The CDR3 contains 15 residues. The CDR3, as DNA: TGTGCCAGCAGTATCCCTTACAGGGCCGCCTACGAGCAGTACTTC. Translated, it gives CASSIPYRAAYEQYF.

This clonotype has a count of ten or more. The rearrangement uses TRBV7-2 and TRBJ2-2; D is possibly TRBD2 (7 bases). The CDR3 has 15 residues. V lost 3 bases and J lost 6, with 14 bases in between. In germline, CDR1 is SGHTA, CDR2 FQGNSA. Here the CDR3 DNA reads TGTGCCAGCAGCTTTTTGAAGGGGGGGGCCGGGGAGCTGTTTTTT. This translates into CASSFLKGGAGELFF. The full variable domain, its missing parts supplied by reference TRBV7-2 and TRBJ2-2, is GAGVSQSPSNKVTEKGKDVELRCDPISGHTALYWYRQSLGQGLEFLIYFQGNSAPDKSGLPSDRFSAERTGGSVSTLTIQRTQQEDSAVYLCASSFLKGGAGELFFGEGSRLTVL.

There are a few counts of this clonotype. V gene TRBV10-3 combines with J gene TRBJ2-7, with D hard to call. The V gene's germline CDR1 is ENHRY and CDR2 SYGVKD. This CDR3 is built from 11 residues. V was clipped by 3 bases and J by 6 bases, with 6 bases between them. CDR3 sequence (DNA): TGTGCCATCAGTGATAGAGGCGAGCAGTACTTC. Residues: CAISDRGEQYF.

This clonotype has a count of ten or more. This chain links TRBV28 with TRBJ2-1; TRBD2 agrees at 10 bases. Germline values: CDR1 MDHEN, CDR2 SYDVKM. The V and J ends lost 4 bases and 0 bases, in that order; junction bases with no gene match: 3. The CDR3 loop spans 16 amino acids. CDR3 sequence reads: CASSSSGGNSYNEQFF. In DNA, the CDR3 is TGTGCCAGCAGTTCTAGCGGGGGAAACTCCTACAATGAGCAGTTCTTC.

The rearrangement uses TRBV5-6 and TRBJ2-1, with D possibly TRBD1 on 5 matching bases. In germline, CDR1 is SGHDT, CDR2 YYEEEE. CDR3 length: 16 amino acids. V was clipped by 1 base and J by 1 base, with 12 bases between them. The CDR3 region is CASSLLGQGSYNEQFF. For the CDR3, the DNA is TGTGCCAGCAGCTTGTTAGGGCAGGGTTCCTACAATGAGCAGTTCTTC.

The V call is TRBV3-1, the J call TRBJ2-1, with 8 nucleotides matching TRBD2. The ends lost 10 bases at V and 7 bases at J; junction bases unmatched: 15. Germline V CDR1 and CDR2: LGHDT, YNNKEL (reference sequence). This CDR3 has 15 residues. The CDR3 DNA follows: TGTGCCACCACCCCCCGGAGACTAGCGATAAATGAGCAGTTCTTC. It yields the protein CATTPRRLAINEQFF.

The table lists this clonotype with many counts. V gene TRBV19 combines with J gene TRBJ2-5; D is undetermined. Trimming removed 3 bases from V and 5 bases from J, with 7 bases in between. There are 12 residues in the CDR3. Germline-derived CDR1 and CDR2 are LNHDA and SQIVND (reference sequence). CDR3 coding DNA: TGTGCCAGTAGTATTCCCGGGGAGACCCAGTACTTC. Translating it yields CASSIPGETQYF.

The chain couples TRBV5-1 to TRBJ2-5, with 11 bases matching TRBD2. CDR1 and CDR2 (germline): SGHRS, YFSETQ. Unmatched junction bases numbered 9, after V lost 4 bases and J lost 4 bases. CDR3 length equals 16 residues. The CDR3 DNA follows: TGCGCCAGCAGCCGAACTAGCGGGGGCGTGGGAGAGACCCAGTACTTC. The encoded protein is CASSRTSGGVGETQYF.

Many counts were recorded for this clonotype. The rearrangement joins TRBV10-3 to TRBJ2-3; 10 nucleotides agree with TRBD2. Germline lookup yields CDR1 ENHRY and CDR2 SYGVKD. The CDR3 covers 14 residues. The V and J ends lost 6 bases and 2 bases, in that order; junction bases with no gene match: 2. The CDR3 sequence is CAIRAGGVTDTQYF. CDR3 DNA: TGTGCCATCAGAGCGGGAGGGGTCACAGATACGCAGTATTTT.

This rearrangement joins TRBV6-1 to TRBJ2-7; D unclear. Germline CDR1 and CDR2: MNHNS and SASEGT. The CDR3 consists of 14 residues. Trimming cost V 3 bases and J 6 bases, with 15 bases left between them. The CDR3 DNA follows: TGTGCCAGCAGTGAGAGTCGGGCCCCCCTCGAGCAGTACTTC. Protein: CASSESRAPLEQYF.

This chain connects TRBV20-1 to TRBJ1-2; TRBD1 matches at 7 bases. Per the germline V gene, CDR1 is DFQATT and CDR2 is SNEGSKA (reference sequence). V lost 3 bases, J lost 8 bases, and 12 bases stayed unmatched. This CDR3 spans 14 amino acids. The CDR3 DNA is TGCAGTGCTAGCAGCCAAGGGACAGCGGAGGGCTACACCTTC. Amino acids: CSASSQGTAEGYTF.

The chain carries TRBV25-1 and TRBJ1-6, with 7 bases lining up with TRBD1. Trimming took 5 bases from V and 7 from J; bases not matched to a gene: 5. Germline values: CDR1 MGHDK, CDR2 SYGVNS. The CDR3 has 14 residues. CDR3 region: CASSRQGENSPLHF. The CDR3 DNA is TGTGCCAGCAGTAGACAGGGTGAAAATTCACCCCTCCACTTT. The full variable domain, rest sourced from reference TRBV25-1 and TRBJ1-6, is EADIYQTPRYLVIGTGKKITLECSQTMGHDKMYWYQQDPGMELHLIHYSYGVNSTEKGDLSSESTVSRIRTEHFPLTLESARPSHTSQYLCASSRQGENSPLHFGNGTRLTVT.